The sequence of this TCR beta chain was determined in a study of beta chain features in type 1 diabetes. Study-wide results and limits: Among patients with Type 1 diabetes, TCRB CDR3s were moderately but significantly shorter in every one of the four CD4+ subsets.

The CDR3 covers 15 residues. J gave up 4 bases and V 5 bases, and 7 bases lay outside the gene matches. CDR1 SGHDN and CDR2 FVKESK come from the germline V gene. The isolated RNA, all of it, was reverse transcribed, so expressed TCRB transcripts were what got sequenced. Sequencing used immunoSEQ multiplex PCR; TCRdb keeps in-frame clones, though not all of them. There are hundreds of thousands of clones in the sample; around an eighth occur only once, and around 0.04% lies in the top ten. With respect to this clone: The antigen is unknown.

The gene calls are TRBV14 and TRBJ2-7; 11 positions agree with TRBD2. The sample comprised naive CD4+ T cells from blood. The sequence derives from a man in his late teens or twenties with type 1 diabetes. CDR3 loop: CASSSPGTSGYEQYF. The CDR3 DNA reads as TGTGCCAGCAGCTCTCCCGGGACTAGCGGTTACGAGCAGTACTTC.